The 25 T cell receptor beta chains in this list originate from one sample, sequenced in a study of cytomegalovirus exposure and HLA in healthy donors. Amplification used 60 Vbeta primers and 13 Jbeta primers. The assay was immunoSEQ multiplex PCR, and TCRdb's table has in-frame clones only and misses some. The sample includes about 180,000 clones, more than 65% of them seen just once. The sequenced sample was PBMCs. The origin of the receptors is a girl aged 2-10 years in good health and CMV-seropositive.

This clone appeared once. The chain recombines TRBV2 with TRBJ2-1; 8 bases are a match to TRBD2. V lost 3 bases, J lost 2 bases, and 6 bases stayed unmatched. CDR3 length: 16 residues. Germline V gene lookup returns CDR1 SNHLY and CDR2 FYNNEI. The CDR3 region has the DNA TGTGCCAGCAGTGAGGGGTTAGCGGGGACCTACAATGAGCAGTTCTTC. This codes for CASSEGLAGTYNEQFF.

The rearrangement links TRBV6-5 to TRBJ1-2; perhaps TRBD1 as D (6 bases). V shed 6 bases and J shed 2 bases, with 10 bases lying between them. The CDR3 consists of 13 residues. Per germline, CDR1 MNHEY and CDR2 SVGAGI. CDR3 amino acids: CASRRQENYGYTF. CDR3 DNA sequence: TGTGCCAGCAGGCGACAGGAAAACTATGGCTACACCTTC.

The V call is TRBV28, the J call TRBJ2-1; 8 bases agree with TRBD1. Germline-derived CDR1 and CDR2 are MDHEN and SYDVKM. This CDR3 is built from 17 residues. Germline trimming cut 4 bases from V and 4 bases from J; bases unmatched to any gene: 12. This chain's CDR3 is CASSSAIRGQGYNEQFF. In nucleotides, the CDR3 is TGTGCCAGCAGTTCAGCGATTCGCGGACAGGGTTACAATGAGCAGTTCTTC. The full variable domain, in which reference TRBV28 and TRBJ2-1 provide the parts outside the CDR3, is DVKVTQSSRYLVKRTGEKVFLECVQDMDHENMFWYRQDPGLGLRLIYFSYDVKMKEKGDIPEGYSVSREKKERFSLILESASTNQTSMYLCASSSAIRGQGYNEQFFGPGTRLTVL.

There are a few counts of this clone. The rearrangement links TRBV11-3 to TRBJ2-1; 15 positions match TRBD2. The V gene end was trimmed by 5 bases and the J gene end by 12 bases; junction bases not matched to a gene: 8. CDR3 size: 15 residues. Germline CDR1 reads SGHNT; CDR2 reads YENEEA. The CDR3: CASSPQGLAGGRQFF. In DNA, the CDR3 is TGTGCCAGCAGCCCACAGGGACTAGCGGGAGGTCGGCAGTTCTTC.

The chain recombines TRBV9 with TRBJ1-6; 7 nucleotides agree with TRBD1. From germline, CDR1 is SGDLS and CDR2 YYNGEE. The J segment lost 8 bases and the V segment lost 3 bases, leaving 8 bases of the junction unmatched. CDR3 size: 15 residues. The CDR3 spells CASSALTGSDSPLHF. In DNA, the CDR3 is TGTGCCAGCAGCGCCTTGACAGGGAGCGATTCACCCCTCCACTTT.

V is TRBV5-1 and J is TRBJ1-1; 7 bases are shared with TRBD1. Germline V gene data show CDR1 as SGHRS and CDR2 as YFSETQ. The length of the CDR3 is 16 residues. Germline trimming cut 3 bases from V and 7 bases from J; bases unmatched to any gene: 15. The CDR3: CASSSLGDRRTGEAFF. As DNA, the CDR3 is TGCGCCAGCAGCTCCTTGGGGGACAGACGAACAGGTGAAGCTTTCTTT.

The chain has TRBV6-5 and TRBJ2-7; D is perhaps TRBD1 (5 bases). This CDR3 spans 13 amino acids. The V gene's germline CDR1 is MNHEY and CDR2 SVGAGI. V was pared by 5 bases and J by 2 bases, with 10 bases between. CDR3 nucleotides: TGTGCCAGCAGTAGGGGTGGAACCTACGAGCAGTACTTC. The encoded protein is CASSRGGTYEQYF.

This clone showed up just once. The rearrangement joins TRBV14 to TRBJ2-5, with 7 nucleotides matching TRBD1. V dropped 4 bases and J dropped 1; count of bases not matched to a gene: 6. Germline-derived CDR1 and CDR2 are SGHDN and FVKESK. The CDR3 is made up of 15 amino acids. The CDR3 reads CASSLRDSAQETQYF. The CDR3 DNA sequence: TGTGCCAGCAGCCTAAGGGACAGCGCCCAAGAGACCCAGTACTTC.

The rearrangement joins TRBV7-9 to TRBJ2-2; 11 bases align to TRBD2. CDR1 is SEHNR and CDR2 is FQNEAQ in the germline V gene (reference sequence). CDR3 length equals 16 residues. Germline trimming cut 3 bases from V and 4 bases from J; bases unmatched to any gene: 4. The CDR3 region is CASSFTTSGSTGELFF. As DNA, the CDR3 is TGTGCCAGCAGCTTTACAACTAGCGGGAGCACCGGGGAGCTGTTTTTT.

This clone appeared a single time. The CDR3 sequence is CASSEGQGFISYGYTF. Here the CDR3 DNA reads TGCGCCAGCAGCGAAGGACAGGGTTTCATTAGCTATGGCTACACCTTC. The V call is TRBV5-1, the J call TRBJ1-2, with 8 bases matching TRBD1. The germline V gene has CDR1 SGHRS and CDR2 YFSETQ. Losses at the gene ends were 4 bases for V and 4 bases for J; bases not matched to a gene: 12. The CDR3 is 16 residues long.

A few counts support this clone. The CDR3 DNA reads TGCGCCAGCAGCCAAGCTCCGGGACAGGGAGTTGGGGCCAACGTCCTGACTTTC. Protein product: CASSQAPGQGVGANVLTF. The chain links TRBV4-1 to TRBJ2-6; 9 bases match TRBD1. This CDR3 is built from 18 residues. V lost 1 base, J lost 3 bases, and 7 bases stayed unmatched. CDR1 MGHRA and CDR2 YSYEKL come from the germline V gene.

J is TRBJ1-5 and V is TRBV27; TRBD1 agrees at 7 bases. J lost 2 bases, V lost 7 bases, and 8 bases had no gene match. CDR3 length equals 15 residues. The germline CDR1 and CDR2 sequences are MNHEY and SMNVEV (reference sequence). The CDR3 DNA follows: TGTGCCAGCAAGCTTGGAGGGGGCGGCAATCAGCCCCAGCATTTT. It specifies CASKLGGGGNQPQHF.

The CDR3 nucleotides read TGCGCCAGCAGCCGGGGAGCCGGGCTAACGAACACCGGGGAGCTGTTTTTT. Amino acid sequence: CASSRGAGLTNTGELFF. The chain recombines TRBV4-1 with TRBJ2-2; D is perhaps TRBD2 (5 bases). Per the germline V gene, CDR1 is MGHRA and CDR2 is YSYEKL. The V gene lost 4 bases and the J gene lost 0 bases, with 15 bases spanning the gap. CDR3 length: 17 residues.

V usage is TRBV5-1 and J usage is TRBJ2-1; 9 bases line up with TRBD1. This CDR3 is built from 16 residues. The germline gives CDR1 SGHRS, CDR2 YFSETQ. V was pared by 5 bases and J by 3 bases, with 9 bases of the junction left unmatched. This CDR3 is CASSQDRGRVYNEQFF. CDR3 DNA: TGCGCCAGCAGTCAGGACAGGGGAAGGGTCTACAATGAGCAGTTCTTC.

This clone was seen a single time. This rearrangement joins TRBV29-1 to TRBJ2-5; D remains unclear. The closer fit of TRBJ2-7 to the DNA end suggests the J call may be wrong. Germline-derived CDR1 and CDR2 are SQVTM and ANQGSEA. The length of the CDR3 is 12 residues. The CDR3 coding sequence is TGCAGCGTTGCCAGCGTAACCTACGAGCAGTACTTC. Its protein product is CSVASVTYEQYF.

The rearrangement joins TRBV14 to TRBJ2-6; perhaps TRBD1 as D (6 bases). The CDR3 consists of 16 residues. The germline V gene has CDR1 SGHDN and CDR2 FVKESK. Between the trimmed V and J ends, which lost 2 bases and 4 bases, there was a span of 12 bases. The CDR3 DNA sequence: TGTGCCAGCAGCCAAAACGCAGGGGCCGGGGCCAACGTCCTGACTTTC. Its translation is CASSQNAGAGANVLTF.

This chain links TRBV2 with TRBJ1-1; D uncertain. Germline V gene data show CDR1 as SNHLY and CDR2 as FYNNEI. V was shortened by 6 bases and J by 1 base, with 12 bases between the two germline ends. The CDR3 consists of 14 residues. The DNA for the CDR3 is TGTGCCAGCAGCCTTGGACGGGAGAACACTGAAGCTTTCTTT. Its translation: CASSLGRENTEAFF.

This clone was seen just once. The chain links TRBV4-2 to TRBJ2-1, with 15 bases lining up with TRBD2. CDR3 length equals 17 residues. V lost 4 bases and J lost 7; bases outside the gene matches: 8. Germline lookup yields CDR1 LGHNA and CDR2 YNFKEQ. The CDR3 sequence is CASSPGLAGGPGNEQFF. CDR3 coding DNA: TGTGCCAGCAGCCCCGGACTAGCGGGAGGGCCGGGGAATGAGCAGTTCTTC.

The chain links TRBV11-2 to TRBJ1-2; D unresolved. V lost 1 base to trimming and J lost 4 bases, with 10 bases between them. CDR1 and CDR2 (germline): SGHAT, FQNNGV. The CDR3 has 14 residues. The CDR3 region is CASSLVRDLYGYTF. CDR3 DNA: TGTGCCAGCAGCTTAGTGAGGGATCTCTATGGCTACACCTTC.

The chain is built from TRBV18 and TRBJ1-1; TRBD1 agrees at 12 bases. The CDR3 runs to 14 residues. The J segment lost 4 bases and the V segment lost 3 bases, leaving 0 bases of the junction unmatched. Germline V gene lookup returns CDR1 KGHSH and CDR2 LQKENI. The CDR3 is CASSPGQGATEAFF. CDR3 in DNA: TGTGCCAGCTCACCGGGACAGGGGGCCACTGAAGCTTTCTTT.

This chain's CDR3 is CASSPPYQRTGSSTF. CDR3 bases: TGTGCCAGCTCACCACCTTACCAGAGGACAGGGTCCTCCACCTTC. J is TRBJ1-2 and V is TRBV18; 8 bases match TRBD1. This CDR3 spans 15 amino acids. V trimming: 0 bases; J trimming: 13 bases; junction bases outside the gene matches: 13. Germline CDR1 reads KGHSH; CDR2 reads LQKENI.

The genes are TRBV2 and TRBJ1-1; D uncertain. The CDR3 totals 13 residues. CDR1 is SNHLY and CDR2 is FYNNEI in the germline V gene. V shed 9 bases and J shed 0 bases, with 11 bases lying between them. CDR3 DNA: TGTGCCAGTCCAGCCGGGATGAACACTGAAGCTTTCTTT. It yields the protein CASPAGMNTEAFF. Together with reference TRBV2 and TRBJ1-1, the CDR3 gives the full variable domain: EPEVTQTPSHQVTQMGQEVILRCVPISNHLYFYWYRQILGQKVEFLVSFYNNEISEKSEIFDDQFSVERPDGSNFTLKIRSTKLEDSAMYFCASPAGMNTEAFFGQGTRLTVV.

The chain joins TRBV30 to TRBJ2-7; 7 positions match TRBD1. CDR1 is GTSNPN and CDR2 is SVGIG in the germline V gene (reference sequence). The CDR3 has 14 amino acids. The junction had 9 bases not matched to a gene; V was cut back by 4 bases and J by 3 bases. The CDR3, as DNA: TGTGCCTGGAAGTTGCCCGGGGACAGCTACGAGCAGTACTTC. This translates into CAWKLPGDSYEQYF.

The chain joins TRBV15 to TRBJ2-7; weak D call: TRBD1 (6 bases). CDR3 length equals 14 residues. Trimming removed 1 base from V and 4 bases from J, with 11 bases in between. Germline-derived CDR1 and CDR2 are LNHNV and YYDKDF (reference sequence). The CDR3 bases are TGTGCCACCAGCAGAGCAGGGGCCAGGTACGAGCAGTACTTC. Protein product: CATSRAGARYEQYF.

This clone was counted once. The chain uses TRBV9 and TRBJ2-7; TRBD2 might be the D (5 bases). Germline V lookup: CDR1 SGDLS, CDR2 YYNGEE. Trimming removed 2 bases at V and 3 bases at J, with 18 bases between. This CDR3 is built from 16 residues. DNA of the CDR3: TGTGCCAGCAGCGTCGGCCAAGAGGGAGAGCTCTACGAGCAGTACTTC. Translation gives CASSVGQEGELYEQYF.